These 4 T cell receptor beta chains were all obtained from the same sample, sequenced in a study of blood T cell repertoires in COVID-19. This table comes from immunoSEQ multiplex PCR, and its TCRdb copy is limited to in-frame clones, with some not included. The sample yields 55,000 to 65,000 clones, over 75% seen once. Material: peripheral blood. These TCRs come from a man between 60 and 70 years old with COVID-19, enrolled during active disease.

V is TRBV4-2 and J is TRBJ2-3; 8 bases agree with TRBD2. The length of the CDR3 is 17 residues. The V segment lost 4 bases and the J segment 4 bases; nucleotides outside the gene matches: 13. Germline CDR1 is LGHNA and CDR2 is YNFKEQ. Here the CDR3 DNA reads TGTGCCAGCAGCCTCCCGAAGGAGCGGGGGTACCCAGATACGCAGTATTTT. This translates into CASSLPKERGYPDTQYF.

This chain joins TRBV27 and TRBJ1-1; D is ambiguous. V shed 6 bases and J shed 3 bases, with 14 bases lying between them. The germline gives CDR1 MNHEY, CDR2 SMNVEV (reference sequence). There are 14 residues in the CDR3. CDR3: CASSDGGAYTEAFF. The CDR3 DNA sequence: TGTGCCAGCAGCGACGGTGGAGCGTACACTGAAGCTTTCTTT.

This clone occurred a few times. The DNA for the CDR3 is TGCGCCAGCAGCGGATTACAGGGAGTTGGGACCTACGAGCAGTACTTC. It specifies CASSGLQGVGTYEQYF. The chain has TRBV5-1 and TRBJ2-7, with a weak D call TRBD1 (6 bases). V shed 4 bases and J shed 2 bases, with 19 bases lying between them. The CDR3 length is 16 residues. Germline V gene data show CDR1 as SGHRS and CDR2 as YFSETQ.

The chain links TRBV7-9 to TRBJ2-5; 7 positions agree with TRBD1. This CDR3 spans 16 amino acids. Germline CDR1 SEHNR, CDR2 FQNEAQ (reference sequence). Trimming took 3 bases from V and 5 from J; bases not matched to a gene: 12. The CDR3 bases are TGTGCCAGCAGCTTCAGCAAGGCAGGGGGTGAGGAGACCCAGTACTTC. This sequence encodes CASSFSKAGGEETQYF.